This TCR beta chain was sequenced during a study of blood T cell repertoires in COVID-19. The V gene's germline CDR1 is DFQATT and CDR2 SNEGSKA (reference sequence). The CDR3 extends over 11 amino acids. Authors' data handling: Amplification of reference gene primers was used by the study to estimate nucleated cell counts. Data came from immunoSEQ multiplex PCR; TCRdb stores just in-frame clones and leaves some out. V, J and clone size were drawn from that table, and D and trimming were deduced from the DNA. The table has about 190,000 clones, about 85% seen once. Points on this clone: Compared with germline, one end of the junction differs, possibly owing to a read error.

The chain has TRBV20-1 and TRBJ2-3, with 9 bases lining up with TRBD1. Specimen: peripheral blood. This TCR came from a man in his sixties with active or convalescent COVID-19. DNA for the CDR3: TGCAGTGCTCGGGGACAGGGTTTCCGGAATTTT. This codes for CSARGQGFRNF.